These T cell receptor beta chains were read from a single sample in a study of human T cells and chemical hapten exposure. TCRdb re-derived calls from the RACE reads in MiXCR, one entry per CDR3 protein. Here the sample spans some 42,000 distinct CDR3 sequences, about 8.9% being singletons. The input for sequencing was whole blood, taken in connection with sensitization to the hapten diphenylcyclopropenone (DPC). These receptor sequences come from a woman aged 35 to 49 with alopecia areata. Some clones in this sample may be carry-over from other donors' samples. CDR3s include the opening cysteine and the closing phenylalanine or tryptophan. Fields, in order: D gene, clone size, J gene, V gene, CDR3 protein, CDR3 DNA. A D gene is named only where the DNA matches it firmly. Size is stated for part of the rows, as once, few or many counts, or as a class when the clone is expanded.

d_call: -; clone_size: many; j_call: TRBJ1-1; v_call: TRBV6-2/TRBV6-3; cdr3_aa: CASMDRGRTEAFF; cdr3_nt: TGTGCCAGCATGGATCGGGGTAGGACTGAAGCTTTCTTT
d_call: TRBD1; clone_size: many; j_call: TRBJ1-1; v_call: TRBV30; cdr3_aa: CAWSVRTGNTEAFF; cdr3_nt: TGTGCCTGGAGTGTACGGACAGGGAACACTGAAGCTTTCTTT
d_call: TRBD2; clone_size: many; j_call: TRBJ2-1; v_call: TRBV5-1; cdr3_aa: CASGKSGLAESNEQFF; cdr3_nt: TGCGCCAGCGGGAAAAGTGGACTAGCGGAAAGTAATGAGCAGTTCTTC
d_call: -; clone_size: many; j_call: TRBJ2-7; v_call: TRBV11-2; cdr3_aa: CASSPILGPDEQYF; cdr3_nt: TGTGCCAGCAGCCCGATCCTCGGGCCCGACGAGCAGTACTTC
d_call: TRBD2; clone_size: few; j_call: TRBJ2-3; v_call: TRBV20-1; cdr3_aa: CSARDPLAGAEGPTDTQYF; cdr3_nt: TGCAGTGCTAGAGATCCCCTAGCGGGGGCCGAAGGACCTACAGATACGCAGTATTTT
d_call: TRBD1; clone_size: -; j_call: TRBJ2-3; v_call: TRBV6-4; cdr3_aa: CASRPLGQAGSDTQYF; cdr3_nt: TGTGCCAGCAGGCCTCTCGGACAGGCCGGGTCAGATACGCAGTATTTT
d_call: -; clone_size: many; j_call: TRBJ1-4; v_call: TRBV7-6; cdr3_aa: CASSFVATNEKLFF; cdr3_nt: TGTGCCAGCAGCTTTGTTGCAACTAATGAAAAACTGTTTTTT
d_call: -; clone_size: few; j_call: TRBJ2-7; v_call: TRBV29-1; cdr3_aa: CSVADTYEQYF; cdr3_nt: TGCAGCGTTGCGGATACCTACGAGCAGTACTTC
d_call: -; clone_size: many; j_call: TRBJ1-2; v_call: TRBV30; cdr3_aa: CAWKQGSGYTF; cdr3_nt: TGTGCCTGGAAGCAGGGGAGTGGCTACACCTTC
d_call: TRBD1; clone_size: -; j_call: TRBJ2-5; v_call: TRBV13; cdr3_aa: CASSPDRGELQETQYF; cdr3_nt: TGTGCCAGCAGCCCCGACAGGGGAGAATTGCAAGAGACCCAGTACTTC
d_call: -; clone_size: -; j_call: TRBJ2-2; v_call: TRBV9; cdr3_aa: CASRSTGELFF; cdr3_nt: TGTGCCAGCAGGAGTACCGGGGAGCTGTTTTTT
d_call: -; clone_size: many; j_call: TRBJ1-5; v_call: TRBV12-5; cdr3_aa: CASRSGGQPQHF; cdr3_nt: TGTGCTAGCCGGTCGGGGGGACAGCCCCAGCATTTT
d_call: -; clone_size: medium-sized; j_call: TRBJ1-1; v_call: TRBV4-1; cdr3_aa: CASSQDPGVGTEAFF; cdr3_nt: TGCGCCAGCAGCCAAGATCCCGGGGTAGGGACTGAAGCTTTCTTT
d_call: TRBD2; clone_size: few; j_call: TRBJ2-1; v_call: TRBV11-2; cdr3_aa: CASSLVAGGPNEQFF; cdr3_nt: TGTGCCAGCAGCTTAGTAGCGGGGGGGCCGAATGAGCAGTTCTTC
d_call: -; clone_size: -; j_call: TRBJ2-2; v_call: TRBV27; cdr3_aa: CASSPGTNTGELFF; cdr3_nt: TGTGCCAGCAGTCCAGGAACTAACACCGGGGAGCTGTTTTTT
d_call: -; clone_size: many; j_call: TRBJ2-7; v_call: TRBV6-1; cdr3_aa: CASSDSDWVRAEF; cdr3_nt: TGTGCCAGCAGTGATTCTGATTGGGTGAGGGCCGAATTC
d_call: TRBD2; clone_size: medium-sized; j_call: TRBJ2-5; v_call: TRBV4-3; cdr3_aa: CASSQDNRGGLGEETQYF; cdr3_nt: TGCGCCAGCAGCCAAGATAACCGGGGGGGCCTAGGGGAAGAGACCCAGTACTTC
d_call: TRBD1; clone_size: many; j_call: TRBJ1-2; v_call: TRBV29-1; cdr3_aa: CGGQGTGYGYTF; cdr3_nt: TGCGGGGGACAGGGGACAGGCTATGGCTACACCTTC
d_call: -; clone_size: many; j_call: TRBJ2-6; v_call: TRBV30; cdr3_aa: CAFTVSGANVLTF; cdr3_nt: TGTGCCTTCACGGTCTCTGGGGCCAACGTCCTGACTTTC
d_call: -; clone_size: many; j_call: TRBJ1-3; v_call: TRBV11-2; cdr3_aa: CASSLVWTVSGNTIYF; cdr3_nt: TGTGCCAGCAGCTTAGTTTGGACAGTCTCTGGAAACACCATATATTTT
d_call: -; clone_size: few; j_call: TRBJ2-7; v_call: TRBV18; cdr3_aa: CASSPNRDEQYF; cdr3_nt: TGTGCCAGCTCACCCAACAGGGACGAGCAGTACTTC
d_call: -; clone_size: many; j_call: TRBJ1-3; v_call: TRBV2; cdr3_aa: CASTPLPGNTIYF; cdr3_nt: TGTGCCTCTACACCTCTGCCAGGAAACACCATATATTTT
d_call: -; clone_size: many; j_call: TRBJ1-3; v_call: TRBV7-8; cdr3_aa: CASSPGVGTGNTIYF; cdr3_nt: TGTGCCAGCAGCCCCGGGGTAGGGACTGGAAACACCATATATTTT
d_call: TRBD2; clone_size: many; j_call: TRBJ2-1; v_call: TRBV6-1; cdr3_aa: CASSDKGASGGPFNEQFF; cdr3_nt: TGTGCCAGCAGTGATAAGGGGGCTAGCGGGGGCCCTTTCAATGAGCAGTTCTTC
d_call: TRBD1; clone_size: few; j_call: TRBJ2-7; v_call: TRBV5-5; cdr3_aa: CVSSLEGQGTYEQYF; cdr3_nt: TGTGTCAGCAGCTTAGAAGGACAGGGTACCTACGAGCAGTACTTC
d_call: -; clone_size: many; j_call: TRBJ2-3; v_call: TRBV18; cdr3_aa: CASSPSYLEDTQYF; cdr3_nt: TGTGCCAGCTCACCTAGCTACCTGGAGGATACGCAGTATTTT
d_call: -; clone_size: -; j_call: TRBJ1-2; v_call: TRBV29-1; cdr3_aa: CSATRGYGYTF; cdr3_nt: TGCAGCGCCACAAGAGGCTATGGCTACACCTTC
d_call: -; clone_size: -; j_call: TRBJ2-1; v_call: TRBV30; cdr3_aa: CAWSLTYNEQFF; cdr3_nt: TGTGCCTGGAGCCTCACCTACAATGAGCAGTTCTTC
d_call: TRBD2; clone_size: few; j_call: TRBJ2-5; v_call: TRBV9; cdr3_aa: CASSVASGEETQYF; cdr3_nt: TGTGCCAGCAGCGTAGCTAGCGGGGAAGAGACCCAGTACTTC
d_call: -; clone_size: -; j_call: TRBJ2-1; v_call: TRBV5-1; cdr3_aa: CASSLGQYYNEQFF; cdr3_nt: TGCGCCAGCAGCTTGGGACAATATTACAATGAGCAGTTCTTC
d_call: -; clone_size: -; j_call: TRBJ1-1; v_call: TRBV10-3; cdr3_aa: CAIRGNTEAFF; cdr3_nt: TGTGCCATCAGGGGGAACACTGAAGCTTTCTTT
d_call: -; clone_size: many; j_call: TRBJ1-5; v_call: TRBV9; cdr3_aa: CASSARSNQPQHF; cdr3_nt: TGTGCCAGCAGCGCGAGATCAAATCAGCCCCAGCATTTT
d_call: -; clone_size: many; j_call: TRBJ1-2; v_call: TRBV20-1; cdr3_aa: CSARREQPYGYTF; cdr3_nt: TGCAGTGCTAGGAGGGAGCAGCCCTATGGCTACACCTTC
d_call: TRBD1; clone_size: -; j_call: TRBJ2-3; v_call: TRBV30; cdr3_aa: CAWTRTGTTDTQYF; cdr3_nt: TGTGCCTGGACCAGGACAGGGACCACAGATACGCAGTATTTT
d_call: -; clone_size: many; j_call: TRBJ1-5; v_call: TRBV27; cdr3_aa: CASSRGGGLNSNQPQHF; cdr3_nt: TGTGCCAGCAGTCGGGGAGGAGGGTTAAATAGCAATCAGCCCCAGCATTTT
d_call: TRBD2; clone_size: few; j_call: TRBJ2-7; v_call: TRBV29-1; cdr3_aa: CSVEGAGDYEQYF; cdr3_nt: TGCAGCGTTGAAGGGGCGGGAGACTACGAGCAGTACTTC
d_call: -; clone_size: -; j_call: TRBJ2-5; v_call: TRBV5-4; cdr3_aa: CASSLAMGQETQYF; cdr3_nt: TGTGCCAGCAGCTTGGCCATGGGCCAAGAGACCCAGTACTTC
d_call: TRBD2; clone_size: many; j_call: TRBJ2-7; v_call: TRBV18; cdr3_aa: CASSPPSGGNSYEQYF; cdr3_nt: TGTGCCAGCTCACCACCGAGCGGGGGTAATTCCTACGAGCAGTACTTC
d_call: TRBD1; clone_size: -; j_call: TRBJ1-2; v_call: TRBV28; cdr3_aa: CASSFGTGGYGYTF; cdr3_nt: TGTGCCAGCAGTTTTGGGACAGGGGGTTATGGCTACACCTTC
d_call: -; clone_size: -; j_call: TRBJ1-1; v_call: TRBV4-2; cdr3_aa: CASSRTDRNTEAFF; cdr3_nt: TGTGCCAGCAGCCGAACGGACAGGAACACTGAAGCTTTCTTT
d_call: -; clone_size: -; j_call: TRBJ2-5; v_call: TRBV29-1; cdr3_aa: CSVDRDSETQYF; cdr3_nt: TGCAGCGTTGATAGGGACTCGGAGACCCAGTACTTC
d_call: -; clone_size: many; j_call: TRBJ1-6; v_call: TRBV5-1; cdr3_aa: CASSLIGRPESPLHF; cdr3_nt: TGCGCCAGCAGCTTGATAGGACGCCCGGAGTCACCCCTCCACTTT
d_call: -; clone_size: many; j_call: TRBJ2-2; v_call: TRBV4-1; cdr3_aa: CASSQAIPGELFF; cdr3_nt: TGCGCCAGCAGCCAAGCCATACCCGGGGAGCTGTTTTTT
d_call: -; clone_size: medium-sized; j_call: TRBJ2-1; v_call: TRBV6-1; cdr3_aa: CASKRSEVSPQFF; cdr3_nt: TGTGCCAGCAAGAGGTCCGAGGTTTCTCCCCAGTTCTTC
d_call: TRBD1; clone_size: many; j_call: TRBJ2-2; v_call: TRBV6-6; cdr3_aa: CASSSLTGTGRPGELFF; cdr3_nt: TGTGCCAGCAGTTCTCTGACCGGGACAGGGCGTCCCGGGGAGCTGTTTTTT